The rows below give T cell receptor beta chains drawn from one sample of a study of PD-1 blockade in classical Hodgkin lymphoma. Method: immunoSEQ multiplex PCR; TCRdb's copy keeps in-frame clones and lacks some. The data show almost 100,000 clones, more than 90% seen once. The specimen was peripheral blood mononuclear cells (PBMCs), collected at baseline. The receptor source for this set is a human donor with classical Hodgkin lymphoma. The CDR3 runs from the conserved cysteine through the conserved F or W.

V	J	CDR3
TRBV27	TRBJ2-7	CASSRVLETGVWMYEQYF
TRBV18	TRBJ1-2	CASSPPRSNYGYTF
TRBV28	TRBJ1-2	CASTPPGRTYGYTF
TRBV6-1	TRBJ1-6	CAEGESPLHF
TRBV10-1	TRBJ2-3	CASSDWLAGAVDTQYF
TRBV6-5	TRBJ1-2	CACSYSHQANYGYTF
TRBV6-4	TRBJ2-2	CASSKASGTGGSGELFF
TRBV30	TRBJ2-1	CAWSVLRGSSHNEQFF
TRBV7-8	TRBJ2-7	CASSLRRLAGVEEQYF
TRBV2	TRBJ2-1	CASISSGTRSYNEQFF
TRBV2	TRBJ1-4	CASSVRYEKLFF
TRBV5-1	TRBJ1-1	CASTGGGTEAFF
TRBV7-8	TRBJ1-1	CASSPTRQGNTEAFF
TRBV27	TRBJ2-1	CASSAADRGRLTATTPGFF
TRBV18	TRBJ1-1	CASSPLGLMNTEAFF
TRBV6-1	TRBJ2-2	CASSEAWDRGELFF
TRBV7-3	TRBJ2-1	CASSREGGTWSEQFF
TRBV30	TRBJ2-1	CAWSVLAGFNEQFF
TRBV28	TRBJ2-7	CASSSPTGTEQYF
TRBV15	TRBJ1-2	CATSRDSYGYTF
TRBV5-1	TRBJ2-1	CASSLKSGAGSYNEQFF
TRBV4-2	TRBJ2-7	CASSQGDPHGQYF
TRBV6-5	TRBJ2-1	CASSYFNPGTGNEQFF
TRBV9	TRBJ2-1	CASSVALASGWGGEQFF
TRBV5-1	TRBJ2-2	CASAIGNTVGELFF
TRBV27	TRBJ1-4	CASSLTGDGYNEKLFF
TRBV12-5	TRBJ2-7	CASGLTVYEQYF
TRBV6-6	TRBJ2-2	CASSYESSSTGELFF
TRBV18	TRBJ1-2	CASSPAQTNYGYTF
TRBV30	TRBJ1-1	CAWTAANTEAFF
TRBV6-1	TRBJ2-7	CASRESTSGGPYEQYF
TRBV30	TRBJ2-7	CAWSVGGGFYEQYF
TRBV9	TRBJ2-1	CASSVVGTEQFF
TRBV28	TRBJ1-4	CASSLYASGGRNEKLFF
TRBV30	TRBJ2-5	CAWANTPGGLSETQYF
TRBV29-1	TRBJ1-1	CSVSQGLNTEAFF
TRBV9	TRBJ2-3	CASSVGDRGNTQYF
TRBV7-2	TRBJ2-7	CASSLDGTSGAYEQYF
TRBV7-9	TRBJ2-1	CASSLMDRGVDEQFF
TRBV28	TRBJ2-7	CASSRTWGENYEQYF
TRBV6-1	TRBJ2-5	CASSEAGKTQYF
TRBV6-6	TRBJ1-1	CATGLGWQLNTEAFF
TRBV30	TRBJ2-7	CAWTADRRSGEQYF
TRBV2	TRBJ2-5	CASSGAKQETQYF
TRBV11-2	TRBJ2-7	CASSLEGGITFYEQYF
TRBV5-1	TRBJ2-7	CASSPGPVGYEQYF
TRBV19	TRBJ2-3	CASSIGQILLDTQYF
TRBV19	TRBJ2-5	CASSIRLISQETQYF
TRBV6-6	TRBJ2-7	CASKPDSHEQYF
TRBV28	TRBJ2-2	CASSLSDRGSTGELFF
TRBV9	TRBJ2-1	CASSVGSSGGNEQFF
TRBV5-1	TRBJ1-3	CASSLDRNTIYF
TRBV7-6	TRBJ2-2	CASGFRDEGGELFF